This T cell receptor (beta chain) was retrieved from a study of blood T cell repertoires in COVID-19. Across the whole study: The United States, Italy and Spain supplied acute and convalescent COVID-19 samples. Sources were T cells, B-cell-depleted T cells, or PBMCs; the material itself was cDNA or gDNA.

Per the authors' pipeline: Estimation of nucleated cell counts relied on the amplification of reference gene primers. Generated by immunoSEQ multiplex PCR, the TCRdb table keeps only in-frame clones and is missing some. V and J calls plus clone size are reproduced from that table; the DNA served to infer D and trimming. The sample lists tens of thousands of clones, 65% to 85% occurring once. Germline assignment: CDR1 SGHTA and CDR2 FQGNSA. This CDR3 comprises 15 residues. V lost 1 base and J 3 bases, leaving 10 bases between the germline ends. Sequences were obtained from peripheral blood. The chain employs TRBV7-2 and TRBJ2-1, with TRBD2 as a possible D gene (6 bases). The TCR sequence derives from a woman aged 55-70 years with acute or convalescent COVID-19. CDR3 bases: TGTGCCAGCAGCTTAGGGGCGGGGCGCTACAATGAGCAGTTCTTC. As protein: CASSLGAGRYNEQFF.